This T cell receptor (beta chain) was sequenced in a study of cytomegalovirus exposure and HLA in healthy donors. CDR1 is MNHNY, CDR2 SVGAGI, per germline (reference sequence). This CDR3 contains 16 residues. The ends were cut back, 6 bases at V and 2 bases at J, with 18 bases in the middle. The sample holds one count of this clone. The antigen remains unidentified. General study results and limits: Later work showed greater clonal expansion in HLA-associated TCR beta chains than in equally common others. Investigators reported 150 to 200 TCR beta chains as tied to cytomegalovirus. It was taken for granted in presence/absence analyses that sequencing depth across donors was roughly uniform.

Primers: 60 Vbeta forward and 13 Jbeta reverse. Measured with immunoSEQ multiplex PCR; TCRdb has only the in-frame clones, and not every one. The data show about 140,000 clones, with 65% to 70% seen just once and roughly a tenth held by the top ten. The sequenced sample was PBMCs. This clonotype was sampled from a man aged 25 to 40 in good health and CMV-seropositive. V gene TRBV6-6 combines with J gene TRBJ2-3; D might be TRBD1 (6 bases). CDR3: CASSRTRDTLTDTQYF. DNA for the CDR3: TGTGCCAGCAGCAGGACACGGGACACCCTCACAGATACGCAGTATTTT.